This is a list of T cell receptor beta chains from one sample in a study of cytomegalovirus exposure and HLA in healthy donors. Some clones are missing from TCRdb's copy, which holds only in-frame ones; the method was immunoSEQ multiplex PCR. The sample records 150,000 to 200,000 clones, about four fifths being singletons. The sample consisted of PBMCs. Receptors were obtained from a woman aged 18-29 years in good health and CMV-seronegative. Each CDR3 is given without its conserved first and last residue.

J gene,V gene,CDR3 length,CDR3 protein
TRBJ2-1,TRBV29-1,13,SVESPDGTYNEQF
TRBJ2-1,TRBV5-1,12,ASSLPGTANEQF
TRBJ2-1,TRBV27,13,ASSLSPRQASGII
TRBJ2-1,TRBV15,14,ATSRGGPSSYNEQF
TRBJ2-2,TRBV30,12,AWSRAGETGELF
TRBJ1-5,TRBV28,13,ASSLGGPSNQPQH
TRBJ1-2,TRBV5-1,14,ASSLAETGGDYGYT
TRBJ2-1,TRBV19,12,ASSMNGREGFQF
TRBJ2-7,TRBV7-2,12,ASSLDRGGNEQY
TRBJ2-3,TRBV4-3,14,ASSPGLAGVTDTQY
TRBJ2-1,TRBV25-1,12,ASRGLAGYNEQF
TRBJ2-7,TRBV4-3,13,ASSQAAAGSDEQY
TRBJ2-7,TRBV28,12,ASSRRGSLYEQY
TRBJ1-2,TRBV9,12,ASSVGTGSHGYT
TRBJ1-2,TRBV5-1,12,ASSFTGTGCGYT
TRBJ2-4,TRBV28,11,ASSSTGRNIQY
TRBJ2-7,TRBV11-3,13,ASSPRTGNSYEQY
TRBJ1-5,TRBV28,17,ASSPGTGRIRVSNQPQH
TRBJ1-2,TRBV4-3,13,ASSQDSGPNYGYT
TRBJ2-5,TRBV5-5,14,ASSPPSGGGGETQY
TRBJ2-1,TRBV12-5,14,ASGLAIHPGGNEQF
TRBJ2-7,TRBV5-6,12,ASSAYRGTGEQY
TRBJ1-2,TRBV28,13,ASSGDFSRLYGYT
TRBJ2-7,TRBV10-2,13,ASKYREEPTYEQY
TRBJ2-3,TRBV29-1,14,SVVLATGEISDTQY
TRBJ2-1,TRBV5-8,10,ASSISANEQF
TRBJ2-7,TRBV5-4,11,ASSLQGGNEQY
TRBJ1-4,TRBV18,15,ASSPPSAGTVNEKLF
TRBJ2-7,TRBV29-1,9,SVPGLAEQY
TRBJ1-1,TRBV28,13,ASSSGEGWNTEAF
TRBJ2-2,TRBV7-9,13,ASSFFQGPNGELF
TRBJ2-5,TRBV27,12,ASSLARGRETQY
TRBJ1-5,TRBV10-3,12,AIRSGDGNQPQH
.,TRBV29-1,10,SVFGQLNEQY
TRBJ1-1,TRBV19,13,ASSIEGNADTEAF
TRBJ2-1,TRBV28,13,ASSFIEGGPGGQF
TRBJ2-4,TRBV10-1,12,ASSLAGDPNIQY
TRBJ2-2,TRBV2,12,ASSTQRDTGELF
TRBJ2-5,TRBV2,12,ASSVTGGTETQY
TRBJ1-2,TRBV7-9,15,ASSLDPGQGLNYGYT
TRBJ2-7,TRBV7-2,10,AVGQGAYEQY
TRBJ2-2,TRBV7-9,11,ASSLTAGWELF
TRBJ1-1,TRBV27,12,ASSFGGYGTEAF
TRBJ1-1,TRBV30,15,AWSDGHLGTGLTEAF
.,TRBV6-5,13,ASRYPQSGGYEQY
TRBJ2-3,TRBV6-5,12,ASSYSAESDTQY
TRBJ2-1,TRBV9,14,ASSPQPGHKSDEQF
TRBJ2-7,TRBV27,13,ASSHPGTGGNEQY
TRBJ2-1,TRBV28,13,ASTQVGPGKNEQF
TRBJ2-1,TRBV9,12,ASSPVGSYNEQF
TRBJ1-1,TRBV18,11,ASSWGQGAEAF
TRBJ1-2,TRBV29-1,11,SAPGQGDYGYT
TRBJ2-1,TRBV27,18,ASSLQGLAGGKKVNNEQF
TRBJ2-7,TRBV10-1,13,ASSESKAGGYEQY
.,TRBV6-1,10,ALRHDSYEQY
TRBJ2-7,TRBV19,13,ASAPGQGGLYEQY
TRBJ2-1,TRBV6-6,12,ASSIAEIYNEQF
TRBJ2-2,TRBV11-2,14,ASSSPRGTSTGELF
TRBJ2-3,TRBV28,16,ASSYQRGLALSTDTQY